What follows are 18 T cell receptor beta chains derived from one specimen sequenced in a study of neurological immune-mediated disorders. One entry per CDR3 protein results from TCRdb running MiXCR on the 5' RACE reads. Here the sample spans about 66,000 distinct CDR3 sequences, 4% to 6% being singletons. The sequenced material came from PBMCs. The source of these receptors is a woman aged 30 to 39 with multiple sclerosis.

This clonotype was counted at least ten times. CDR3: CSASLDASYSNQPQHF. The CDR3 nucleotides read TGCAGTGCGTCTTTAGATGCCAGCTATAGCAATCAGCCCCAGCATTTT. This rearrangement joins TRBV20-1 to TRBJ1-5; no clear D gene. This CDR3 has 16 amino acids. Trimming removed 6 bases at V and 0 bases at J, with 18 bases between. In germline, CDR1 is DFQATT, CDR2 SNEGSKA (reference sequence).

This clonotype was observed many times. The CDR3 sequence is CASSVWLESGNQPQHF. CDR3 coding DNA: TGTGCCAGCAGTGTTTGGCTCGAATCGGGCAATCAGCCCCAGCATTTT. The chain joins TRBV6-1 to TRBJ1-5, with D unresolved. CDR1 and CDR2 (germline): MNHNS, SASEGT. V was shortened by 4 bases and J by 2 bases, with 15 bases between the two germline ends. The CDR3 totals 16 residues.

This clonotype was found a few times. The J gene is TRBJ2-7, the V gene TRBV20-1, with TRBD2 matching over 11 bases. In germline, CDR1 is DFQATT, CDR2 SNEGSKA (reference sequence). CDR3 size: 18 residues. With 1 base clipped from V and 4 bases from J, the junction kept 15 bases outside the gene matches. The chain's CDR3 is CSARGLSVSGGAGYEQYF. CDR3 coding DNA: TGCAGTGCTAGAGGATTAAGTGTTAGCGGGGGGGCCGGATACGAGCAGTACTTC.

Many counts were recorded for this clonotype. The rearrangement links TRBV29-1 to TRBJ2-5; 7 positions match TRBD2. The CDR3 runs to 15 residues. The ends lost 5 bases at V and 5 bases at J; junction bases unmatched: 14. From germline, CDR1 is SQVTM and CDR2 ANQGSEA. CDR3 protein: CSVTGLGGPGETQYF. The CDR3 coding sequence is TGCAGCGTTACGGGGTTGGGAGGGCCAGGGGAGACCCAGTACTTC.

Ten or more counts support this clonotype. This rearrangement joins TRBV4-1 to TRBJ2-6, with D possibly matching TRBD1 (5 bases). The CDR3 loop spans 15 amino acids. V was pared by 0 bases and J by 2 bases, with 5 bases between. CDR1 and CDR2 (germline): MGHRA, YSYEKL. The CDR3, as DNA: TGCGCCAGCAGCCAAGAAGGGGCTGGGGCCAACGTCCTGACTTTC. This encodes CASSQEGAGANVLTF.

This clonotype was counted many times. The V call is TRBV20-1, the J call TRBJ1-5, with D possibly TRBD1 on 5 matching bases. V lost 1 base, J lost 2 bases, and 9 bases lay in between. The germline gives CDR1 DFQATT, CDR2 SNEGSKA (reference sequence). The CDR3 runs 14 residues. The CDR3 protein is CSARVGAGNQPQHF. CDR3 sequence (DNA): TGCAGTGCTAGAGTAGGGGCGGGCAATCAGCCCCAGCATTTT.

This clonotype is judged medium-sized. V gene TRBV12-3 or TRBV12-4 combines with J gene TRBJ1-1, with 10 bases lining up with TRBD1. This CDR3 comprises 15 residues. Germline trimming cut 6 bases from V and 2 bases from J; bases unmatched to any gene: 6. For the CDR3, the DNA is TGTGCCAGCAGAATCGGGGACAGGGGAAACACTGAAGCTTTCTTT. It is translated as CASRIGDRGNTEAFF.

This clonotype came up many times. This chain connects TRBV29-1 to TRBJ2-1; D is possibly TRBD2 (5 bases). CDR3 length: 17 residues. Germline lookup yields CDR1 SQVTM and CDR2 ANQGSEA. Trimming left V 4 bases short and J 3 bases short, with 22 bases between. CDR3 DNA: TGCAGCGTTGTTCGGGGTCTTGTGGGGATAAGCTACAATGAGCAGTTCTTC. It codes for CSVVRGLVGISYNEQFF.

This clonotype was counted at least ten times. In DNA, the CDR3 is TGTGCCAGCAGTTTCGGGACACCTAACACCGGGGAGCTGTTTTTT. Amino acids: CASSFGTPNTGELFF. The chain joins TRBV12-3 or TRBV12-4 to TRBJ2-2; maybe TRBD1 (6 bases). The CDR3 extends over 15 amino acids. Trimming removed 3 bases at V and 2 bases at J, with 10 bases between.

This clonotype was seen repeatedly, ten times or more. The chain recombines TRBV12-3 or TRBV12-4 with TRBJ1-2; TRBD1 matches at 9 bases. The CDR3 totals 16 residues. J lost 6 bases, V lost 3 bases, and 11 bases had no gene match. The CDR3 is CASSFLPGQGTHGYTF. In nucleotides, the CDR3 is TGTGCCAGCAGTTTTTTACCGGGACAGGGCACTCATGGCTACACCTTC.

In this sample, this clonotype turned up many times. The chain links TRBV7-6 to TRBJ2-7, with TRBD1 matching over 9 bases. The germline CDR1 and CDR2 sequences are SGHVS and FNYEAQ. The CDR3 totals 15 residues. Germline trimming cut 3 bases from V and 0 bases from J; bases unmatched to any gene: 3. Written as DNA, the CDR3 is TGTGCCAGCAGCTTGGGGACAGGGAGCTCCTACGAGCAGTACTTC. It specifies CASSLGTGSSYEQYF.

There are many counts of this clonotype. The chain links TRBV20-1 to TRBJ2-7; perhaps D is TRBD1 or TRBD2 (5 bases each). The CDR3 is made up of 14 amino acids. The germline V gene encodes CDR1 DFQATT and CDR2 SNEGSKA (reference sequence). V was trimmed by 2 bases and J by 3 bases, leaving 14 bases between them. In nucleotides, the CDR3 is TGCAGTGCTAGATTGGCAGGGACGGTCTACGAGCAGTACTTC. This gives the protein CSARLAGTVYEQYF.

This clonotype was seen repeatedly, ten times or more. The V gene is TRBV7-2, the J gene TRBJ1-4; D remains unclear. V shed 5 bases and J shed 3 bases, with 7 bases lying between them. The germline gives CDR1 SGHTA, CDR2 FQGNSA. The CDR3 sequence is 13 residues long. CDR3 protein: CASSPLANEKLFF. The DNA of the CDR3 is TGTGCCAGCAGCCCCCTGGCTAATGAAAAACTGTTTTTT. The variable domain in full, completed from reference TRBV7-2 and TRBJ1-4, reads GAGVSQSPSNKVTEKGKDVELRCDPISGHTALYWYRQSLGQGLEFLIYFQGNSAPDKSGLPSDRFSAERTGGSVSTLTIQRTQQEDSAVYLCASSPLANEKLFFGSGTQLSVL.

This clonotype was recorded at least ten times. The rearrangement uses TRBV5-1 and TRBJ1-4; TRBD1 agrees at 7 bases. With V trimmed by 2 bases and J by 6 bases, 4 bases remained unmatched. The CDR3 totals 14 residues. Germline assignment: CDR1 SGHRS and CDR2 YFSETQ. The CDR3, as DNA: TGCGCCAGCAGCTTCTCAGGGGGTGATGAAAAACTGTTTTTT. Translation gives CASSFSGGDEKLFF.

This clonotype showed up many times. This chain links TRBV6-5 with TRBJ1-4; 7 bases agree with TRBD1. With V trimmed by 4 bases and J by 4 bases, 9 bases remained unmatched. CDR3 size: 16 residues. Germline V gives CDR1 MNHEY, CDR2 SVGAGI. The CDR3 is CASSFRPGQLNEKLFF. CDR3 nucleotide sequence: TGTGCCAGCAGTTTTCGACCGGGACAGCTTAATGAAAAACTGTTTTTT.

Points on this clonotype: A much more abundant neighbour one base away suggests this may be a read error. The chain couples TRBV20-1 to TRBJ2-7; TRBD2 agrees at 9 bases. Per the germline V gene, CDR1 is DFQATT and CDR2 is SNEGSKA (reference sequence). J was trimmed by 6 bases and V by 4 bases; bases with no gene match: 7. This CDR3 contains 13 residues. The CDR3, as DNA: TGCAGTGCTATAGATCCGACTAGCGGCGAGCAGTACTTC. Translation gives CSAIDPTSGEQYF.

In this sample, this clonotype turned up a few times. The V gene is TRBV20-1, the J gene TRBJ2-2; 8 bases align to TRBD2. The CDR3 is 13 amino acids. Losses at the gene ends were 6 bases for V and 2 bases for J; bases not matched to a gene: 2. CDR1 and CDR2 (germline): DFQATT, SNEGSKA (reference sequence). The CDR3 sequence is CSATSGNTGELFF. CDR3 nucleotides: TGCAGTGCAACTAGCGGTAACACCGGGGAGCTGTTTTTT.

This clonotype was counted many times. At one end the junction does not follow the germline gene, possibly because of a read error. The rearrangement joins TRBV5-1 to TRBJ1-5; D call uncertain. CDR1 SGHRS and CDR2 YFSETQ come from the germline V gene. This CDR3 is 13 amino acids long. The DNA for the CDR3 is TGCGCCAGCAGCTTGGACAGCAATCAGCCCCAGAATTTT. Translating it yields CASSLDSNQPQNF.